The 17 T cell receptor beta chains reported below all come from one sample, sequenced in a study of shared clonotypes between healthy human individuals. Data came from immunoSEQ multiplex PCR; TCRdb stores just in-frame clones and leaves some out. The sample holds under 2.5 million clones, 85% to 95% seen once. The sample comprised naive CD4+ T cells from PBMCs. Subset indicated: CD45RA+ positively selected. These receptors were taken from a young man in good health. Some clones in this sample may be carry-over from other donors' samples.

The chain links TRBV27 to TRBJ2-7, with TRBD1 matching over 7 bases. The J segment lost 1 base and the V segment lost 0 bases, leaving 9 bases of the junction unmatched. The germline CDR1 and CDR2 sequences are MNHEY and SMNVEV (reference sequence). CDR3 size: 17 residues. This CDR3 is CASSLSAGTAKSYEQYF. CDR3 DNA: TGTGCCAGCAGTTTATCGGCTGGGACAGCCAAATCCTACGAGCAGTACTTC.

This clone was seen a single time. Other DNA sequences of this sample code for an identical CDR3. The CDR3 is CASSLQGSNQPQHF. As DNA, the CDR3 is TGTGCCAGTAGTTTACAGGGTAGCAATCAGCCCCAGCATTTT. The rearrangement joins TRBV19 to TRBJ1-5; TRBD1 is a possible D gene (6 bases). The V gene lost 5 bases and the J gene lost 0 bases, with 8 bases spanning the gap. The CDR3 spans 14 residues. CDR1 and CDR2 (germline): LNHDA, SQIVND (reference sequence).

The genes are TRBV2 and TRBJ2-3; 7 bases match TRBD2. Germline assignment: CDR1 SNHLY and CDR2 FYNNEI. V shed 8 bases and J 3 bases; nucleotides not matched to a gene: 8. CDR3 length equals 14 residues. This CDR3 reads CASLGGMSTDTQYF. The CDR3 DNA sequence: TGTGCCAGCTTGGGGGGGATGAGTACAGATACGCAGTATTTT.

The chain combines TRBV5-1 with TRBJ2-5; D is unclear. V dropped 0 bases and J dropped 3 bases, with 9 bases sitting between them. The CDR3 loop spans 14 amino acids. Per the germline V gene, CDR1 is SGHRS and CDR2 is YFSETQ. The CDR3 protein is CASSLEQLEETQYF. The CDR3 DNA is TGCGCCAGCAGCTTGGAACAGCTAGAAGAGACCCAGTACTTC.

The J gene is TRBJ2-4, the V gene TRBV28; possible D gene TRBD1, 7 bases. Germline lookup yields CDR1 MDHEN and CDR2 SYDVKM. The length of the CDR3 is 16 residues. V was trimmed by 2 bases and J by 1 base, leaving 12 bases between them. DNA for the CDR3: TGTGCCAGCAGTTTACAGGGGGGAGTGGCCAAAAACATTCAGTACTTC. Translation gives CASSLQGGVAKNIQYF.

A note on this clone: The junction and the germline gene differ at one end; a read error may be behind it. The CDR3 region is CASGQDPGGADTGELFF. DNA for the CDR3: TGCGCCAGCGGCCAAGATCCGGGGGGCGCGGACACCGGGGAGCTGTTTTTT. The gene calls are TRBV4-1 and TRBJ2-2, with D maybe TRBD2 (7 bases). Germline-derived CDR1 and CDR2 are MGHRA and YSYEKL. The CDR3 is 17 amino acids.

The chain carries TRBV5-4 and TRBJ2-3, with D possibly TRBD1 on 6 matching bases. CDR3 length equals 16 residues. V lost 4 bases to trimming and J lost 3 bases, with 18 bases between them. Germline V gene sequence: CDR1 SGHNT, CDR2 YYREEE (reference sequence). As DNA, the CDR3 is TGTGCCAGCAGCCGCCCCCTACAGGGTTCGACAGATACGCAGTATTTT. Its protein is CASSRPLQGSTDTQYF. The entire variable domain, with the rest obtained from reference TRBV5-4 and TRBJ2-3, is as follows: ETGVTQSPTHLIKTRGQQVTLRCSSQSGHNTVSWYQQALGQGPQFIFQYYREEENGRGNFPPRFSGLQFPNYSSELNVNALELDDSALYLCASSRPLQGSTDTQYFGPGTRLTVL.

The chain couples TRBV14 to TRBJ2-1; TRBD1 is a possible D gene (5 bases). The V gene lost 3 bases and the J gene lost 6 bases, with 12 bases spanning the gap. Germline CDR1 is SGHDN and CDR2 is FVKESK. This CDR3 contains 14 residues. The CDR3 nucleotides read TGTGCCAGCAGCCAGGGGCTCGCAGGCAATGAGCAGTTCTTC. Amino acids: CASSQGLAGNEQFF.

The chain employs TRBV7-9 and TRBJ2-1; D not certain. V shed 4 bases and J shed 7 bases, with 8 bases lying between them. The CDR3 runs to 12 residues. From germline, CDR1 is SEHNR and CDR2 FQNEAQ (reference sequence). The DNA for the CDR3 is TGTGCCAGCAGCTGGAGTTGGAATGAGCAGTTCTTC. Protein sequence: CASSWSWNEQFF.

The genes are TRBV6-1 and TRBJ2-3, with D maybe TRBD2 (6 bases). The V end lost 8 bases, the J end lost 4 bases, and 19 bases lay between the germline ends. Germline V gene data show CDR1 as MNHNS and CDR2 as SASEGT. The CDR3 runs to 15 residues. The CDR3 reads CASCMGGATADTQYF. CDR3 DNA sequence: TGTGCCAGCTGTATGGGCGGGGCAACCGCAGATACGCAGTATTTT.

V usage is TRBV7-8 and J usage is TRBJ2-7; D is uncertain. Trimming cost V 0 bases and J 3 bases, with 12 bases left between them. The germline V gene encodes CDR1 SGHVS and CDR2 FQNEAQ. This CDR3 has 15 residues. For the CDR3, the DNA is TGTGCCAGCAGCTTAGCCCCAGGTGCCAACTACGAGCAGTACTTC. Translated: CASSLAPGANYEQYF.

This chain connects TRBV7-9 to TRBJ2-3; D is perhaps TRBD1 (5 bases). V was trimmed by 1 base and J by 8 bases, leaving 10 bases between them. CDR1 SEHNR and CDR2 FQNEAQ come from the germline V gene (reference sequence). There are 13 residues in the CDR3. The CDR3 here is CASSLVTGGTQYF. In nucleotides, the CDR3 is TGTGCCAGCAGCTTAGTAACAGGTGGTACGCAGTATTTT.

The chain is built from TRBV5-4 and TRBJ1-3, with D possibly TRBD1 on 5 matching bases. Trimming left V 4 bases short and J 5 bases short, with 16 bases between. Germline values: CDR1 SGHNT, CDR2 YYREEE (reference sequence). The CDR3 length is 15 residues. The CDR3 is CASSPGGGGRNTIYF. In nucleotides, the CDR3 is TGTGCCAGCAGCCCCGGCGGGGGGGGTCGAAACACCATATATTTT.

V usage is TRBV6-5 and J usage is TRBJ2-7; D is perhaps TRBD1 or TRBD2 (5 bases each). The CDR3 extends over 15 amino acids. The germline CDR1 and CDR2 sequences are MNHEY and SVGAGI. Trimming shortened V by 5 bases and J by 0 bases, and 14 bases separated the two germline ends. The CDR3 here is CASSPLLGGSYEQYF. CDR3 in DNA: TGTGCCAGCAGTCCCCTACTTGGGGGCTCCTACGAGCAGTACTTC.

Of note for this clone: The sample carries other DNA sequences with the same CDR3. V is TRBV7-3 and J is TRBJ2-3, with TRBD2 as a possible D gene (5 bases). Germline assignment: CDR1 SGHTA and CDR2 FQGTGA. The V and J ends lost 3 bases and 4 bases respectively, with 11 bases between them. The CDR3 covers 14 residues. The CDR3 sequence: CASSLSGSPDTQYF. CDR3 DNA: TGTGCCAGCAGCTTGTCGGGGTCGCCAGATACGCAGTATTTT.

The chain employs TRBV18 and TRBJ1-2, with 10 bases aligning to TRBD1. Germline V gene lookup returns CDR1 KGHSH and CDR2 LQKENI. The trim removed 5 bases at V and 5 bases at J, leaving 8 bases unmatched. This CDR3 is 15 amino acids long. The CDR3 loop reads CASSSSTGGGYGYTF. The CDR3 DNA is TGTGCCAGCTCATCATCGACAGGGGGCGGGTATGGCTACACCTTC.

The chain joins TRBV7-8 to TRBJ2-1; the D is unclear. V lost 1 base to trimming and J lost 4 bases, with 8 bases between them. This CDR3 has 14 residues. The germline V gene encodes CDR1 SGHVS and CDR2 FQNEAQ. CDR3 protein: CASSLVRGYNEQFF. In nucleotides, the CDR3 is TGTGCCAGCAGCTTAGTCCGCGGTTACAATGAGCAGTTCTTC. The complete variable domain, with remaining parts taken from reference TRBV7-8 and TRBJ2-1, reads GAGVSQSPRYKVAKRGQDVALRCDPISGHVSLFWYQQALGQGPEFLTYFQNEAQLDKSGLPSDRFFAERPEGSVSTLKIQRTQQEDSAVYLCASSLVRGYNEQFFGPGTRLTVL.